Sequencing of this T cell receptor beta chain was carried out in a study of T cell clonality in common variable immunodeficiency (dated by TCRdb to the mid-2010s). What the work shows at the level of the full study, not this receptor alone: TCRbeta clonality was higher in CVID subjects than in healthy controls (t-test p = 0.018), and the increase was most characteristic of about a third of subjects. Differences among patients in the CVID cohort limited the correlations between repertoire features and clinical complications. Although equal DNA input was used, an average of roughly 80,000 unique sequences per sample was obtained for controls, compared with around 30,000 for CVID samples. Fewer TCRbeta clones were shared among CVID subjects than among healthy controls (p < 0.0001). Fewer deletions and N-nucleotide insertions were reportedly observed in CVID TCRbeta sequences, and highly modified clones with 13 or more V deletions were reportedly absent from CVID TCRbeta sequences. According to the authors, figuring out what caused the increased clonality in CVID would require sequencing the repertoires of T cell subpopulations.

From the cysteine up to the phenylalanine, the CDR3 has a length of 15 residues. The DNA has 36 bases, all within the CDR3, and is read from base 1. V lost 7 bases and J lost 4 bases, and the count of bases not matched to a germline gene is 9. CVID samples and control samples contributed equivalent amounts of genomic DNA as sequencing input. For every sample, a 60 bp segment covering the rearranged TCRbeta CDR3 region was amplified and then sequenced. The immunoSEQ assay, a bias-corrected multiplex PCR combined with high-throughput sequencing, was used for TCRbeta amplification. The source study handled its data this way. Every unique nucleotide sequence counted as a clone and was annotated with V, D and J genes, copy number and frequency. Sequences were labeled productive if in frame, and non-productive if out of frame or containing stop codons. As previously described, clonality was computed from Shannon's entropy. Mean CDR3 Kyte-Doolittle hydropathy was derived from the predicted amino acid sequences of productive clones. Scaled V gene usage was hierarchically clustered using Manhattan distance and complete linkage with the R hclust function. Sharing of clones by CDR3 amino acid sequence was evaluated by resampling 12 repertoires per group over 100 rounds. Repertoires were searched for approximately 70 published EBV-specific and about 250 published CMV-specific TCRbeta sequences. A couple of CVID samples that yielded fewer than 10,000 sequences were excluded from the analysis, so approximately 38 CVID repertoires were retained. TCRdb holds this immuneACCESS table with in-frame rearrangements only. Some clones are missing; in checked studies, unresolved V genes explain under half, and the rest has no known cause. That table gives V, J and clone size, and the DNA gave D and trimming. Across this sample, roughly 70,000 clones were tabulated and none appeared just once. Of the sample, 1.5% to 2% falls within the top ten clones.

Most CVID patients and most healthy controls were of Caucasian heritage. From each donor, roughly 5 to 9 ml of heparinized peripheral whole blood was collected. Genomic DNA from adults with common variable immune deficiency (CVID) and from healthy adult controls was used for sequencing of TCRbeta CDR3 repertoires. The control group comprised some 22 healthy adult volunteers, about 12 female and approximately ten male, aged 23 to 66 years with a mean age of approximately 35. Diluted blood was subjected to density centrifugation over Hypaque 1077 or Ficoll-Paque for isolation of peripheral blood mononuclear cells. Genomic DNA was obtained from unsorted mononuclear cells using either Qiagen column purification or a centrifugation-based method. This clone was detected ten times or more. It lacks a known antigen. Read data end 3 residues before the CDR3 end; the end is taken from the germline J gene.

Specimen: peripheral blood mononuclear cells. The source of this sequence is a person between 18 and 75 years old in good health. The V gene is TRBV12-3 or TRBV12-4 and the J gene is TRBJ2-1; 8 central nucleotides agree with TRBD2. The CDR3 has the sequence CASTPGGGFYNEQFF. The DNA read from the CDR3 is TGTGCCAGCACCCCGGGGGGGGGCTTTTACAATGAG.